The sequence of this T cell receptor beta chain was determined in a study of cytomegalovirus exposure and HLA in healthy donors (dated by TCRdb to 2017 to 2019). Some background on the complete study: According to an earlier analysis of several hundred of the donors, about 179 million T cells yielded 117 million unique TCR beta sequences and more than 250 Gb of sequence data. Of the 398 genotyped donors, 65% to 90% fell in the genetic ancestry cluster associated with self-reported Caucasian donors. The later analysis used no new phenotypic data to find candidate immune exposures, relying instead on TCR beta sequences and their occurrence across donors. Donor age, sex, ethnicity and CMV serostatus were collected together with the repertoire data. To study patterns of TCR occurrence, a later analysis re-analyzed previously published TCR beta repertoires from 666 donors and added high-resolution HLA genotyping. Approximately 300 gigabases of sequencing data and around 85 million unique TCR sequences made up an early release that covered nearly 650 HLA-typed donors. A later genetic analysis used genome-wide SNP genotypes for about three fifths of the 666 donors, treating that subset as a discovery cohort. A separate validation cohort of over 95 different subjects was used in addition to the roughly 700-subject first cohort. Typing coverage varied by locus: roughly 629-640 donors for A, B, C, DRB1 and DQB1; more than 500 for DQA1; some 610 for DPA1; approximately 470 for DPB1. Every repertoire in the discovery cohort had been generated on one and the same sequencing platform. Several DR-DQ haplotypes were treated as single units for association and clustering because of strong linkage in the cohort. On average, about 200,000 unique TCR beta nucleotide sequences were sequenced per donor among some 430 genotyped donors of the cohort, with roughly 18% of those sequences being non-productive. To predict cytomegalovirus infection status, the study combined high-throughput TCR immunosequencing, statistical association of individual TCRs with disease status, and machine learning. An earlier analysis of some 600 of the donors applied high-throughput TCR beta sequencing to assess whether each TCR beta V gene segment acted as functional or pseudogenic. The T cell repertoires of several hundred subjects were profiled by immunosequencing and related to cytomegalovirus serostatus. The aim of the study was to test whether cataloging public T cell receptors could identify signatures of past pathogen exposure. HLA typing covered class I and class II loci at four-digit resolution.

The cohort was made up of several hundred healthy bone marrow donors. Cohort members were all nominally healthy when sampled, although unrecorded immune exposures were likely present. The donor tested CMV seronegative and was one of the 352 seronegative cohort members. Every donor gave a peripheral blood sample, and the peripheral blood mononuclear cells from that sample were used for TCR beta sequencing. The Qiagen DNeasy Blood Extraction Kit was used to extract genomic DNA from the blood cell samples. Results and caveats for the whole study, not just this receptor: The study listed 150 to 200 TCR beta chains as associated with cytomegalovirus. When HLA alleles, especially DR and DQ, strongly co-occurred, TCR associations were difficult to assign to individual alleles. A later genetic analysis associated a missense DCLRE1C variant with V-gene and J-gene trimming of TCR beta chains, and an independent cohort replicated the association. The only immune exposure information available for the cohort was CMV serostatus. Because the 87-base-pair reads could not distinguish some IMGT-functional V segments, including TRBV6-2 and TRBV6-3, those segments were excluded. HLA typing was unavailable for some donors at each locus, so association tests used only the typed subset. According to a later analysis, TCR association rates differed among HLA loci, with DRB1 alleles showing the most associated TCRs and HLA-C alleles showing the fewest. In vitro tests confirmed that a few of the cytomegalovirus-associated TCR beta chains recognize cytomegalovirus antigens. Most TCR sequences were observed very rarely across donors, whereas some public TCRs were present in many individuals. Most CMV-associated TCR beta chains appeared to be HLA-restricted in a later analysis, and the HLA associations seemed to be driven largely by CMV exposure. Seventeen rarely observed V segments, including chromosome 9 orphons, were excluded from the earlier analysis of several hundred of the donors because counts were too low. An earlier analysis of around 540 of the donors showed that most TCR beta V segments appeared in productive rearrangements either about 87% or about 30% of the time, which broadly matched IMGT annotations. A later analysis reported that several top co-occurrence clusters appeared linked to parvovirus B19, influenza, CMV and Epstein-Barr virus. The classifier was reported to diagnose cytomegalovirus status with high specificity and sensitivity in both the original cohort and the validation cohort. Sequencing depth was assumed to be roughly uniform across donors in the presence/absence analyses, though that assumption may not hold. The authors suggested that the approach could potentially be generalized to other disease states and immunological phenotypes. A cluster of highly shared sequence variants was judged likely to represent a technical artifact of the sequencing pipeline. This cohort had only TCR beta chains sequenced, and the lack of alpha or paired-chain data limited which features could be detected. A later analysis found that HLA-associated TCR beta chains were more clonally expanded and had lower generation probabilities than equally common non-associated chains. A later analysis associated 16,951 TCR beta sequences with specific HLA alleles at a false discovery rate of 0.05. A further reported finding was that TCR beta sequences accurately predicted the HLA-A and HLA-B alleles for most subjects in the first cohort. Linkage disequilibrium might explain the correlated functional status among segregating V segments, but an unknown experimental factor could not be ruled out. In a later genetic analysis, fewer N-insertions in productive TCRs were reported among donors in an Asian-associated ancestry cluster than the approximately 670-donor mean.

The CDR3, from cysteine to phenylalanine, totals 13 residues. Only CDR3 DNA remains: 39 bases, in frame from the first base. Trimming removed 3 bases from V and 2 bases from J, leaving 9 bases between the germline ends. The germline V gene (reference sequence) gives CDR1 as GTSNPN and CDR2 as SVGIG. Library construction relied on the immunoSEQ multiplex PCR assay. For the multiplex PCR, a mixture combining 60 forward primers for TCR Vbeta segments and 13 reverse primers for TCR Jbeta segments was used. The CDR3 region of rearranged TCR beta genes was amplified from genomic DNA by a multiplex PCR assay. The Illumina HiSeq System was used to sequence the amplified TCR beta libraries as 87-base-pair reads. In the source study's methods: A later analysis counted about 80 million unique TCR beta chains across the 666 repertoires, and some 11 million of these chains were shared by at least two donors. Raw reads were error-corrected and collapsed into unique sequences by a nearest-neighbor algorithm in which closely related sequences were merged to remove PCR and sequencing errors. V, D and J gene segments were assigned by aligning CDR3 sequences to IMGT reference sequences. For a sequence to be retained, at least a six-nucleotide match to both a V gene segment and a J gene segment was required. Rearrangements were called productive when the CDR3 lacked stop codons and stayed in frame with V and J; all others were non-productive. CDR3 was defined according to IMGT convention as the region running from the second conserved V-encoded cysteine to the conserved J-encoded phenylalanine. The earlier analysis of about 570 of the donors excluded any sequence lacking an unambiguous match to a single V gene segment. An earlier analysis of a few hundred of the donors called V segments functional above 56.7% productive rearrangements and segregating when the between-donor standard deviation exceeded 5%. A statistical classification framework was built to diagnose cytomegalovirus status from the catalog of TCR beta chain sequences. V and J gene assignment, in a later analysis, came from comparing TCR nucleotide sequences with IMGT/GENE-DB human TR gene sequences. A later analysis assigned CDR3 sequences and most-parsimonious VDJ recombination scenarios with the TCRdist pipeline. A later analysis defined each TCR beta chain by its CDR3 amino acid sequence plus V-gene family, and excluded reads lacking a unique V-gene family. A later analysis removed roughly 590 highly shared, low-generation-probability nucleotide sequences to deal with suspected cross-contamination and a sequencing artifact. In a later analysis, a clonal expansion index for each public chain was calculated from normalized within-repertoire ranks of inferred template counts. In a later analysis, generation probabilities were computed with a VDJ recombination model fitted to out-of-frame rearrangements, and the resulting probabilities were checked against IGoR. In a later analysis, hypergeometric tests were used to score TCR-TCR, TCR-HLA and TCR-CMV co-occurrence, with a repertoire-size bias correction applied to TCR pairs. In a later analysis, false discovery rates were estimated by permuting HLA or CMV assignments 20 times. A later analysis grouped co-occurring TCRs with DBSCAN, adding TCRdist sequence similarity when clustering within HLA-allele-positive subsets. Repertoires with fewer than 30,000 or more than 120,000 public chains, plus five repertoires with anomalous nucleotide sharing, were excluded from co-occurrence clustering. Not all clones reach the TCRdb copy of this immuneACCESS table, which keeps in-frame sequences only. Checked studies attribute under half of the gap to unresolved V genes and leave the rest unexplained. The DNA was the basis for D and trimming; V, J and clone size are from that table. This sample is represented by about 94,000 clones; roughly four fifths of them were singletons. Around 3.5% of the sample rests with the top ten.

A note on this clone: There is no known antigen for this receptor. Within one base of it there is no much larger clone, and no base qualities were kept.

Source material: PBMCs. This sequence originates from a young man in good health and CMV-seronegative. The V gene is TRBV30 and the J gene is TRBJ2-3; matching of 5 bases hints at TRBD2 as the D gene. The CDR3 is CAWRTIYTDTQYF. DNA sequence: TGTGCCTGGAGGACTATCTACACAGATACGCAGTATTTT. Outside the CDR3, residues come from the reference TRBV30 and TRBJ2-3 proteins, so the full variable domain is: SQTIHQWPATLVQPVGSPLSLECTVEGTSNPNLYWYRQAAGRGLQLLFYSVGIGQISSEVPQNLSASRPQDRQFILSSKKLLLSDSGFYLCAWRTIYTDTQYFGPGTRLTVL.